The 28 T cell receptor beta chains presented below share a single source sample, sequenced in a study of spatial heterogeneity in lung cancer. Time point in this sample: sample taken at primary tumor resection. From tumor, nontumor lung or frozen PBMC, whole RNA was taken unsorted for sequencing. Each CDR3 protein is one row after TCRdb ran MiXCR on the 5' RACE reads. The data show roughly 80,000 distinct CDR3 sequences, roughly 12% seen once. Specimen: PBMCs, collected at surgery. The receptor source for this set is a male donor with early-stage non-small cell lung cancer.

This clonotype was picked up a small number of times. The DNA of the CDR3 is TGCGCCAGCAGCTTGATGCGCGGGGGAGCTAGCACAGATACGCAGTATTTT. Translating it yields CASSLMRGGASTDTQYF. The V call is TRBV5-1, the J call TRBJ2-3; 7 bases line up with TRBD2. The CDR3 sequence is 17 residues long. V lost 1 base to trimming and J lost 0 bases; unmatched junction nucleotides: 8. The germline gives CDR1 SGHRS, CDR2 YFSETQ.

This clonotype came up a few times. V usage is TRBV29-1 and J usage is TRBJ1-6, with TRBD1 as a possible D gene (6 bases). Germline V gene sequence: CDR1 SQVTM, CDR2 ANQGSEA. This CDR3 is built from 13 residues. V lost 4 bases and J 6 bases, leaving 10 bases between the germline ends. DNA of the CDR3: TGCAGCGTTGGAGGGGGGACTAATTCACCCCTCCACTTT. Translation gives CSVGGGTNSPLHF.

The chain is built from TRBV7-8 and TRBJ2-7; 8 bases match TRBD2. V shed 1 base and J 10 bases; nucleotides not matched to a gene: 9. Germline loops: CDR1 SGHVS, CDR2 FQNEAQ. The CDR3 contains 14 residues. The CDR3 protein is CASSLDGAGGLQYF. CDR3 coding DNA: TGTGCCAGCAGCTTAGATGGCGCGGGGGGCCTACAGTACTTC.

The CDR3 sequence is CASNRVQSYNEQFF. For the CDR3, the DNA is TGTGCCAGCAATAGGGTGCAGTCCTACAATGAGCAGTTCTTC. The V call is TRBV2, the J call TRBJ2-1, with D unclear. The V gene lost 7 bases and the J gene lost 1 base, with 11 bases spanning the gap. The CDR3 has 14 residues. The germline CDR1 and CDR2 sequences are SNHLY and FYNNEI.

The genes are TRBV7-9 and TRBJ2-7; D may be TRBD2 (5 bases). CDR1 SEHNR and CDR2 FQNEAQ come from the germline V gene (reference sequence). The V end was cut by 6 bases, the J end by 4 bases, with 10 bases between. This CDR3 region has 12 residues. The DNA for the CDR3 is TGTGCCAGCAGGGCCGAGGGATACGAGCAGTACTTC. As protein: CASRAEGYEQYF.

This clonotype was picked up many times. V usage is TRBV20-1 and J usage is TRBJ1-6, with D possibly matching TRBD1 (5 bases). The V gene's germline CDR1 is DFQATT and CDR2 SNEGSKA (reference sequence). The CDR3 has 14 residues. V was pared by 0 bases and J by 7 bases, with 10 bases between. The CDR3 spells CSARDRVGNSPLHF. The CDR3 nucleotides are TGCAGTGCTAGAGACAGGGTCGGGAATTCACCCCTCCACTTT.

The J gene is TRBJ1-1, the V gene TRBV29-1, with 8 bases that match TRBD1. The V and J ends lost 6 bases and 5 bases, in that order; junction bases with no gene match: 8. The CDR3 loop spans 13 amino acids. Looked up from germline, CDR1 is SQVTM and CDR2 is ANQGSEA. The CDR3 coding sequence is TGCAGCGTGGCACAGGGGGGGAGTACTGAAGCTTTCTTT. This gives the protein CSVAQGGSTEAFF.

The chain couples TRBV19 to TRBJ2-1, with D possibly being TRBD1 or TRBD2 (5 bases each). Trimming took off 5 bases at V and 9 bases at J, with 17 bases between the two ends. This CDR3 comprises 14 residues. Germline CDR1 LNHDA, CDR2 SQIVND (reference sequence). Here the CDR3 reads CASSVRATRSEQFF. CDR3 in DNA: TGTGCCAGTAGTGTCAGGGCTACTAGGAGTGAGCAGTTCTTC.

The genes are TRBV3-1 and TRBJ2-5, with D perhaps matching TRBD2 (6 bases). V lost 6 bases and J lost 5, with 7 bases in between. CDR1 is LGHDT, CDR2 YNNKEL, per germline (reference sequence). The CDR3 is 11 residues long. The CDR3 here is CASRGRETQYF. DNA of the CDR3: TGTGCCAGCAGAGGGAGGGAGACCCAGTACTTC.

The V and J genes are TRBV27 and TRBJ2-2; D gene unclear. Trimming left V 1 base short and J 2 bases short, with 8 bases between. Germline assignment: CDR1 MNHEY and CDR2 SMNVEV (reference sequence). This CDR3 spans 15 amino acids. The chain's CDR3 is CASSLLGSNTGELFF. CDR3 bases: TGTGCCAGCAGTTTATTAGGCAGCAACACCGGGGAGCTGTTTTTT.

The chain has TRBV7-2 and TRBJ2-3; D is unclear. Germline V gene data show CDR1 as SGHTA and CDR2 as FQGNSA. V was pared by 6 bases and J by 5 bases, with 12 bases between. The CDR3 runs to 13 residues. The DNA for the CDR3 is TGTGCCAGCAGGAAAACCGGACGAGATACGCAGTATTTT. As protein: CASRKTGRDTQYF.

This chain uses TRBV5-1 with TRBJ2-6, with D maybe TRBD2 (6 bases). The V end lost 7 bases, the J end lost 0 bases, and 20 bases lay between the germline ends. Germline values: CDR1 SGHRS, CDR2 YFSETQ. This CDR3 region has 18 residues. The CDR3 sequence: CASASGDTALSGANVLTF. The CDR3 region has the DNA TGCGCCAGCGCCTCGGGAGACACCGCTCTCTCTGGGGCCAACGTCCTGACTTTC.

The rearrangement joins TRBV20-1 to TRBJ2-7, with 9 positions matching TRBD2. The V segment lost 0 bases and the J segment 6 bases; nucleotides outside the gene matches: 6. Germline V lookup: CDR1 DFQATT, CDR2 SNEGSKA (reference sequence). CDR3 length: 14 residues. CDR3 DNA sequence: TGCAGTGCTAGAGACTTAGCGGGAGTCGGCGAGCAGTACTTC. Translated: CSARDLAGVGEQYF.

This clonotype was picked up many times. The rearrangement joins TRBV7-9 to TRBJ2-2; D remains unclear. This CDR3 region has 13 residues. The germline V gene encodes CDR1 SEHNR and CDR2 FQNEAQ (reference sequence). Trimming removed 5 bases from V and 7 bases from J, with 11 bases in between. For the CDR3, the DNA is TGTGCCAGCAGCGTGGCGGTAGGCGGGGAGCTGTTTTTT. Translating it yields CASSVAVGGELFF.

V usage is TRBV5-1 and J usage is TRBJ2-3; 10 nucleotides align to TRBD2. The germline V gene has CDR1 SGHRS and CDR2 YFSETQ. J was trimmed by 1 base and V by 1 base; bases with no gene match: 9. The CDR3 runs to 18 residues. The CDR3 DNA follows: TGCGCCAGCAGCTTGCCCACTAGCGGGGCCCTGGGCACAGATACGCAGTATTTT. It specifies CASSLPTSGALGTDTQYF.

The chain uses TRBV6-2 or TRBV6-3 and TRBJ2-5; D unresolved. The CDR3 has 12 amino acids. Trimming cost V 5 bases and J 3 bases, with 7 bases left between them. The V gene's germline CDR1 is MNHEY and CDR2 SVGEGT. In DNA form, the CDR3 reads TGTGCCAGCAGTCCTATAGAAGAGACCCAGTACTTC. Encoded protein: CASSPIEETQYF.

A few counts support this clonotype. In DNA, the CDR3 is TGCAGTGCTAGTATACAGGGGGCGGACGAGCAGTACTTC. Translated: CSASIQGADEQYF. The rearrangement links TRBV20-1 to TRBJ2-7, with TRBD1 matching over 9 bases. Germline loops: CDR1 DFQATT, CDR2 SNEGSKA (reference sequence). This CDR3 is 13 amino acids long. J gave up 5 bases and V 3 bases, and 5 bases lay outside the gene matches.

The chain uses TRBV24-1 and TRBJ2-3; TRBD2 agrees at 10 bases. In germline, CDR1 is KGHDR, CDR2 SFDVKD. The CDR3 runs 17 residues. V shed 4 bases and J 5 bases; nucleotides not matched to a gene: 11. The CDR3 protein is CATSELDSGRYGDTQYF. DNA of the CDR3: TGTGCCACCAGTGAACTAGATAGCGGGAGGTATGGAGATACGCAGTATTTT.

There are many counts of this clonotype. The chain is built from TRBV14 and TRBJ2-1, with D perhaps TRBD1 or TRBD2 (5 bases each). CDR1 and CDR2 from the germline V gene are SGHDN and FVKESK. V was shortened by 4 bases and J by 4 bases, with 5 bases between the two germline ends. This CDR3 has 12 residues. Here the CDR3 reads CASSRGYNEQFF. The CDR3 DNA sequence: TGTGCCAGCAGCCGGGGGTACAATGAGCAGTTCTTC.

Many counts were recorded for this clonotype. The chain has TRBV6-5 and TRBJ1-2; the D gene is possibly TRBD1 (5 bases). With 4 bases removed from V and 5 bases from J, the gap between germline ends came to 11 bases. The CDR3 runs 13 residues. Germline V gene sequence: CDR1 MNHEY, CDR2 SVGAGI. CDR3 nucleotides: TGTGCCAGCAGTTCGACAGAAAATTATGGCTACACCTTC. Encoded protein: CASSSTENYGYTF.

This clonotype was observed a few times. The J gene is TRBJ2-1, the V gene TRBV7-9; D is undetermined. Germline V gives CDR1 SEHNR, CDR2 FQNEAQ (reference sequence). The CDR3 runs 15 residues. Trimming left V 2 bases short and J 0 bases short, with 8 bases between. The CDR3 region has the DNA TGTGCCAGCAGCTTAATCCAGGACTCCTACAATGAGCAGTTCTTC. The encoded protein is CASSLIQDSYNEQFF.

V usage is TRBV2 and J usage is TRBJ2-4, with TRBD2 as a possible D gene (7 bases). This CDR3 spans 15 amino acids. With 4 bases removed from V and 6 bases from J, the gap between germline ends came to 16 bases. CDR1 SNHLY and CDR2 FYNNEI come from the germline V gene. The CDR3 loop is CASSGGGASLNIQYF. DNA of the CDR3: TGTGCCAGCAGTGGGGGGGGGGCGTCGCTAAACATTCAGTACTTC.

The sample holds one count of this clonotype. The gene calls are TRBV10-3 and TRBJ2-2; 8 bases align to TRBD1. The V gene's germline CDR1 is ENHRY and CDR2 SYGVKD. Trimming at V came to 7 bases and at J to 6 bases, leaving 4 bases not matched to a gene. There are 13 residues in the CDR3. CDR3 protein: CAIKDRVAGELFF. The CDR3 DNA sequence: TGTGCCATCAAGGACAGGGTCGCCGGGGAGCTGTTTTTT.

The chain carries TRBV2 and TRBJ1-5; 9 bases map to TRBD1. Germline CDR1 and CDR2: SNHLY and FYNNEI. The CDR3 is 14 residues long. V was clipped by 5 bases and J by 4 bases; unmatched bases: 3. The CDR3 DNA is TGTGCCAGCAGTTGGACAGGGGTGAATCAGCCCCAGCATTTT. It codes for CASSWTGVNQPQHF. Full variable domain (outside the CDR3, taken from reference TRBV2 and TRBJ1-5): EPEVTQTPSHQVTQMGQEVILRCVPISNHLYFYWYRQILGQKVEFLVSFYNNEISEKSEIFDDQFSVERPDGSNFTLKIRSTKLEDSAMYFCASSWTGVNQPQHFGDGTRLSIL.

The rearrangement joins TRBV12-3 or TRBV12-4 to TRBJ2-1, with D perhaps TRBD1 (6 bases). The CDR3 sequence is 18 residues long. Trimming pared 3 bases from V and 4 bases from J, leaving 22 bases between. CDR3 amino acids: CASSFEGHPKGAYNEQFF. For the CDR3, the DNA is TGTGCCAGCAGTTTTGAGGGACATCCTAAAGGGGCGTACAATGAGCAGTTCTTC.

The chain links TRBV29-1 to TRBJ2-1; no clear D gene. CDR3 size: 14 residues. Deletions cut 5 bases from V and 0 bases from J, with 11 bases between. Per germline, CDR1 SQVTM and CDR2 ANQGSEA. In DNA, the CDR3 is TGCAGCGTTCGAGGATTGAGCTCCTACAATGAGCAGTTCTTC. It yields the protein CSVRGLSSYNEQFF.

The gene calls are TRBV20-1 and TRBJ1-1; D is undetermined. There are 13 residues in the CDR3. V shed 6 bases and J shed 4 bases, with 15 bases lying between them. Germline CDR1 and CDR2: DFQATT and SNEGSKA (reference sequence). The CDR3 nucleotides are TGCAGTGCCCCGAGGGAGGTGGGCACTGAAGCTTTCTTT. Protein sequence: CSAPREVGTEAFF.

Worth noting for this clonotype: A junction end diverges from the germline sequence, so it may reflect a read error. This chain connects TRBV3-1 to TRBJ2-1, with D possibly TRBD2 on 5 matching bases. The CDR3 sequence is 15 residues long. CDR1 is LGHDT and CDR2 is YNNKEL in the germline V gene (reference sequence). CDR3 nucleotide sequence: TGTGCCAGCAGCCAAGCACTAGGCGAGTACAGTGAGCAGTTCTTC. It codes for CASSQALGEYSEQFF.